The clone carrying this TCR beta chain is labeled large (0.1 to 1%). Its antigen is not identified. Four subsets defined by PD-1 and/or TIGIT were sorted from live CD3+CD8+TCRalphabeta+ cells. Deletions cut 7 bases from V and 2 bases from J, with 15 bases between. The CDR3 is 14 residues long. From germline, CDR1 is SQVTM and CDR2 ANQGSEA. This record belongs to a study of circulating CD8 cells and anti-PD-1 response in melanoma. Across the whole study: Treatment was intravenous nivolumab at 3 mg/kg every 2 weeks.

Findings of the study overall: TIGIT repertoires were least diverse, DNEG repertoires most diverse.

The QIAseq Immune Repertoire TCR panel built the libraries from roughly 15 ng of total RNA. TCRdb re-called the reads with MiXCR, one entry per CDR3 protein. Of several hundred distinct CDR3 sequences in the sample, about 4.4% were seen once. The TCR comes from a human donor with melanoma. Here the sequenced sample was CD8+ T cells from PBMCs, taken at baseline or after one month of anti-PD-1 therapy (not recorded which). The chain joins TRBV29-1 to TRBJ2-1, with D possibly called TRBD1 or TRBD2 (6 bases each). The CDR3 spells CSAPEGGPYNEQFF. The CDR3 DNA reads TGCAGCGCCCCTGAGGGGGGCCCCTACAATGAGCAGTTCTTC.